One sample yielded the 18 T cell receptor beta chains listed below, sequenced in a study of shared clonotypes between healthy human individuals (dated by TCRdb to about 2020). Receptor libraries were prepared by the immunoSEQ multiplex PCR assay. The table was pulled from immuneACCESS by TCRdb, which kept in-frame rearrangements only. Such tables lose some clones; where checked, under half of the loss comes from unresolved V genes, and the rest has no known cause. Here the sample has 950,000 to 1,200,000 clones; 60% to 80% occur a single time. In total, the top ten clones hold 0.89% of the sample. Sample: memory CD4+ T cells from PBMCs. Interpreted using the paper, the cell subset or site label stands for: CD45RA-negative fraction. The receptors stem from a man between 18 and 35 years old in good health. Some clones in this sample may be carry-over from other donors' samples.

In its sample, this clone was seen a few times. This CDR3 is CSVRWSNYGYTF. CDR3 in DNA: TGCAGCGTTAGATGGTCTAACTATGGCTACACCTTC. The V and J genes are TRBV29-1 and TRBJ1-2; D uncertain. The V and J ends lost 5 bases and 0 bases respectively, with 7 bases between them. The CDR3 runs 12 residues. Germline V gene data show CDR1 as SQVTM and CDR2 as ANQGSEA. The complete variable domain, with remaining parts taken from reference TRBV29-1 and TRBJ1-2, reads SAVISQKPSRDICQRGTSLTIQCQVDSQVTMMFWYRQQPGQSLTLIATANQGSEATYESGFVIDKFPISRPNLTFSTLTVSNMSPEDSSIYLCSVRWSNYGYTFGSGTRLTVV.

This clone was counted a few times. The genes are TRBV29-1 and TRBJ2-4; the match to TRBD2 covers 7 bases. Germline V gene data show CDR1 as SQVTM and CDR2 as ANQGSEA. Trimming removed 4 bases from V and 0 bases from J; junction bases left unmatched: 3. CDR3 length equals 14 residues. The CDR3 DNA reads TGCAGCGTTGCCGGGGAGGGAGCCAAAAACATTCAGTACTTC. It yields the protein CSVAGEGAKNIQYF.

This clone has just a few counts. V gene TRBV4-1 combines with J gene TRBJ1-4; D is undetermined. CDR1 MGHRA and CDR2 YSYEKL come from the germline V gene. This CDR3 is 15 amino acids long. V was clipped by 4 bases and J by 3 bases, with 12 bases between them. CDR3 DNA sequence: TGCGCCAGCAGCCCCCGGGGTAGTCCTAATGAAAAACTGTTTTTT. Translated: CASSPRGSPNEKLFF.

A single count supports this clone. The chain recombines TRBV7-2 with TRBJ2-5, with D possibly being TRBD1 (6 bases). The V gene lost 2 bases and the J gene lost 5 bases, with 15 bases spanning the gap. Germline V lookup: CDR1 SGHTA, CDR2 FQGNSA. The CDR3 is 15 amino acids. CDR3 in amino acids: CASSLRGAGVETQYF. CDR3 bases: TGTGCCAGCAGCTTACGAGGCGCAGGGGTGGAGACCCAGTACTTC.

This clone was observed a handful of times. The J gene is TRBJ2-2, the V gene TRBV2; D ambiguous. The CDR3 spans 14 residues. The germline CDR1 and CDR2 sequences are SNHLY and FYNNEI. V gave up 0 bases and J gave up 7 bases, with 9 bases separating them. DNA for the CDR3: TGTGCCAGCAGTGAAGCGCTTCCCGGCGGGGAGCTGTTTTTT. The encoded protein is CASSEALPGGELFF.

The chain recombines TRBV6-6 with TRBJ2-1; D not resolved. Germline lookup yields CDR1 MNHNY and CDR2 SVGAGI (reference sequence). The CDR3 is made up of 12 amino acids. The V and J ends lost 6 bases and 8 bases respectively, with 11 bases between them. CDR3 in DNA: TGTGCCAGCAGGTTGGTTAGTCATGAGCAGTTCTTC. Protein: CASRLVSHEQFF.

This rearrangement joins TRBV6-1 to TRBJ2-5; no clear D gene. The CDR3 consists of 14 residues. V shed 7 bases and J shed 2 bases, with 14 bases lying between them. The germline V gene encodes CDR1 MNHNS and CDR2 SASEGT. The DNA for the CDR3 is TGTGCCAGCAAATCGGTGGTAATACAAGAGACCCAGTACTTC. It is translated as CASKSVVIQETQYF.

The rearrangement links TRBV12-5 to TRBJ1-1; D not resolved. Germline CDR1 LGHNT, CDR2 FRNRAP. The CDR3 length is 15 residues. V dropped 5 bases and J dropped 1 base, with 14 bases sitting between them. The CDR3 loop is CASGPDKGTNTEAFF. CDR3 coding DNA: TGTGCTAGTGGTCCAGACAAAGGAACGAACACTGAAGCTTTCTTT.

This clone was picked up a small number of times. The rearrangement links TRBV20-1 to TRBJ2-6; D not certain. The CDR3 extends over 11 amino acids. The V and J ends lost 6 bases and 2 bases respectively, with 2 bases between them. Germline-derived CDR1 and CDR2 are DFQATT and SNEGSKA (reference sequence). CDR3 in DNA: TGCAGTGCCCCTGGGGCCAACGTCCTGACTTTC. Encoded protein: CSAPGANVLTF.

A few counts support this clone. The V call is TRBV2, the J call TRBJ2-3; TRBD2 is a possible D gene (5 bases). This CDR3 is 13 amino acids long. Germline CDR1 SNHLY, CDR2 FYNNEI. Trimming cost V 5 bases and J 2 bases, with 8 bases left between them. This CDR3 reads CASSTRATDTQYF. In DNA form, the CDR3 reads TGTGCCAGCAGTACTAGAGCCACAGATACGCAGTATTTT.

The rearrangement links TRBV2 to TRBJ2-5; D call uncertain. V lost 6 bases and J 1 base, leaving 6 bases between the germline ends. The CDR3 runs 12 residues. CDR1 is SNHLY and CDR2 is FYNNEI in the germline V gene. The CDR3 is CASRYSQETQYF. The CDR3 region has the DNA TGTGCCAGCAGATACTCCCAAGAGACCCAGTACTTC.

A word on this clone: This sample also contains other DNA sequences that code for the same CDR3. The rearrangement joins TRBV6-5 to TRBJ2-7, with D tentatively TRBD1 (6 bases). Germline V lookup: CDR1 MNHEY, CDR2 SVGAGI. Trimming pared 6 bases from V and 0 bases from J, leaving 12 bases between. The CDR3 is 14 amino acids. The CDR3 spells CASSRTVTSYEQYF. In nucleotides, the CDR3 is TGTGCCAGCAGCCGGACAGTTACCTCCTACGAGCAGTACTTC.

About this clone: This sample also contains other DNA sequences that code for the same CDR3. This sequence joins TRBV5-1 and TRBJ2-1; 10 nucleotides line up with TRBD1. The germline V gene has CDR1 SGHRS and CDR2 YFSETQ. This CDR3 comprises 13 residues. Trimming at V came to 4 bases and at J to 6 bases, leaving 1 base not matched to a gene. The CDR3 loop reads CASSGDRGNEQFF. CDR3 sequence (DNA): TGCGCCAGCAGCGGGGACAGGGGCAATGAGCAGTTCTTC.

This chain connects TRBV5-1 to TRBJ2-5; TRBD1 matches 7 bases. The CDR3 covers 17 residues. Trimming removed 1 base from V and 5 bases from J; junction bases left unmatched: 14. Per the germline V gene, CDR1 is SGHRS and CDR2 is YFSETQ. DNA for the CDR3: TGCGCCAGCAGCTTGTCGTCAGGGGGACCGCTTTTGGAGACCCAGTACTTC. Protein product: CASSLSSGGPLLETQYF.

The chain couples TRBV11-3 to TRBJ2-6; no definite D call. CDR1 SGHNT and CDR2 YENEEA come from the germline V gene. V was clipped by 3 bases and J by 0 bases, with 0 bases between them. This CDR3 spans 13 amino acids. CDR3 in amino acids: CASSFSGANVLTF. The CDR3 DNA reads TGTGCCAGCAGCTTCTCTGGGGCCAACGTCCTGACTTTC.

In this sample, this clone turned up a few times. The chain combines TRBV7-3 with TRBJ2-2; 9 nucleotides line up with TRBD2. CDR3 length: 16 residues. V gave up 2 bases and J gave up 1 base; unmatched junction bases: 2. Germline-derived CDR1 and CDR2 are SGHTA and FQGTGA. CDR3 sequence reads: CASSLLAGQNTGELFF. The CDR3 DNA follows: TGTGCCAGCAGCTTACTAGCGGGACAGAACACCGGGGAGCTGTTTTTT. The entire variable domain, with the rest obtained from reference TRBV7-3 and TRBJ2-2, is as follows: GAGVSQTPSNKVTEKGKYVELRCDPISGHTALYWYRQSLGQGPEFLIYFQGTGAADDSGLPNDRFFAVRPEGSVSTLKIQRTERGDSAVYLCASSLLAGQNTGELFFGEGSRLTVL.

The J gene is TRBJ2-7, the V gene TRBV7-7, with 7 bases lining up with TRBD2. Germline CDR1 SSHAT, CDR2 FNYEAQ (reference sequence). V lost 2 bases, J lost 5 bases, and 3 bases stayed unmatched. The CDR3 consists of 13 residues. CDR3 DNA: TGTGCCAGCAGCTTATCCAGCGGGGACGAGCAGTACTTC. It specifies CASSLSSGDEQYF.

The genes are TRBV19 and TRBJ2-2; the D is unclear. The CDR3 runs 16 residues. Between the trimmed V and J ends, which lost 0 bases and 0 bases, there was a span of 8 bases. Germline V lookup: CDR1 LNHDA, CDR2 SQIVND (reference sequence). The CDR3 reads CASSIEGLPNTGELFF. In nucleotides, the CDR3 is TGTGCCAGTAGTATAGAAGGTCTTCCGAACACCGGGGAGCTGTTTTTT.